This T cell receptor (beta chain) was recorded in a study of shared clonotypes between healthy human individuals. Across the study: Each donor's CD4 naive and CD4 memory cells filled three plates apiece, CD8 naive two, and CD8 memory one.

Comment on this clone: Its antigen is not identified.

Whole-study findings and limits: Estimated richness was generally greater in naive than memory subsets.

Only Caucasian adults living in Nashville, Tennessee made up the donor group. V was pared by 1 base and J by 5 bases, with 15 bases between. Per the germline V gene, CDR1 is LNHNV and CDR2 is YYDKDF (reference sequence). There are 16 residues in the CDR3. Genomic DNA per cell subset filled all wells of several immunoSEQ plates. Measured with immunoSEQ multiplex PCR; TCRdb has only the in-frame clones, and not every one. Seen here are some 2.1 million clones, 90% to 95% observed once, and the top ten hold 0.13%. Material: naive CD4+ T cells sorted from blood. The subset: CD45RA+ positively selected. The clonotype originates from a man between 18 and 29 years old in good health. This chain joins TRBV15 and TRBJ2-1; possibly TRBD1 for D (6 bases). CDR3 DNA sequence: TGTGCCACCAGCAGAGGGGGGCAGGGAATCGACAATGAGCAGTTCTTC. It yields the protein CATSRGGQGIDNEQFF.